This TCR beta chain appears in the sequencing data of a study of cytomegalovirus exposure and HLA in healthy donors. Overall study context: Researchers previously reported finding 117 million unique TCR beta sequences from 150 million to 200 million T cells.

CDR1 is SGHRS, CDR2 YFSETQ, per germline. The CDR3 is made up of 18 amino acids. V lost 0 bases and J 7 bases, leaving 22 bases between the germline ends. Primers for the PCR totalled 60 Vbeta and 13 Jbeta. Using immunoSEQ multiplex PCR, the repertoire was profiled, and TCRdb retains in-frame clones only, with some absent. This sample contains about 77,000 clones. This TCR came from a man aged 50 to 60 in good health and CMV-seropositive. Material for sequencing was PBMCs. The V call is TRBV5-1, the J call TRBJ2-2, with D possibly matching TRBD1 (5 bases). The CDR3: CASSLEHRILRNDGELFF. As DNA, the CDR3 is TGCGCCAGCAGCTTGGAGCACAGGATATTGAGGAACGACGGGGAGCTGTTTTTT. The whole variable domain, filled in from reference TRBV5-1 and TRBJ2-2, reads KAGVTQTPRYLIKTRGQQVTLSCSPISGHRSVSWYQQTPGQGLQFLFEYFSETQRNKGNFPGRFSGRQFSNSRSEMNVSTLELGDSALYLCASSLEHRILRNDGELFFGEGSRLTVL.